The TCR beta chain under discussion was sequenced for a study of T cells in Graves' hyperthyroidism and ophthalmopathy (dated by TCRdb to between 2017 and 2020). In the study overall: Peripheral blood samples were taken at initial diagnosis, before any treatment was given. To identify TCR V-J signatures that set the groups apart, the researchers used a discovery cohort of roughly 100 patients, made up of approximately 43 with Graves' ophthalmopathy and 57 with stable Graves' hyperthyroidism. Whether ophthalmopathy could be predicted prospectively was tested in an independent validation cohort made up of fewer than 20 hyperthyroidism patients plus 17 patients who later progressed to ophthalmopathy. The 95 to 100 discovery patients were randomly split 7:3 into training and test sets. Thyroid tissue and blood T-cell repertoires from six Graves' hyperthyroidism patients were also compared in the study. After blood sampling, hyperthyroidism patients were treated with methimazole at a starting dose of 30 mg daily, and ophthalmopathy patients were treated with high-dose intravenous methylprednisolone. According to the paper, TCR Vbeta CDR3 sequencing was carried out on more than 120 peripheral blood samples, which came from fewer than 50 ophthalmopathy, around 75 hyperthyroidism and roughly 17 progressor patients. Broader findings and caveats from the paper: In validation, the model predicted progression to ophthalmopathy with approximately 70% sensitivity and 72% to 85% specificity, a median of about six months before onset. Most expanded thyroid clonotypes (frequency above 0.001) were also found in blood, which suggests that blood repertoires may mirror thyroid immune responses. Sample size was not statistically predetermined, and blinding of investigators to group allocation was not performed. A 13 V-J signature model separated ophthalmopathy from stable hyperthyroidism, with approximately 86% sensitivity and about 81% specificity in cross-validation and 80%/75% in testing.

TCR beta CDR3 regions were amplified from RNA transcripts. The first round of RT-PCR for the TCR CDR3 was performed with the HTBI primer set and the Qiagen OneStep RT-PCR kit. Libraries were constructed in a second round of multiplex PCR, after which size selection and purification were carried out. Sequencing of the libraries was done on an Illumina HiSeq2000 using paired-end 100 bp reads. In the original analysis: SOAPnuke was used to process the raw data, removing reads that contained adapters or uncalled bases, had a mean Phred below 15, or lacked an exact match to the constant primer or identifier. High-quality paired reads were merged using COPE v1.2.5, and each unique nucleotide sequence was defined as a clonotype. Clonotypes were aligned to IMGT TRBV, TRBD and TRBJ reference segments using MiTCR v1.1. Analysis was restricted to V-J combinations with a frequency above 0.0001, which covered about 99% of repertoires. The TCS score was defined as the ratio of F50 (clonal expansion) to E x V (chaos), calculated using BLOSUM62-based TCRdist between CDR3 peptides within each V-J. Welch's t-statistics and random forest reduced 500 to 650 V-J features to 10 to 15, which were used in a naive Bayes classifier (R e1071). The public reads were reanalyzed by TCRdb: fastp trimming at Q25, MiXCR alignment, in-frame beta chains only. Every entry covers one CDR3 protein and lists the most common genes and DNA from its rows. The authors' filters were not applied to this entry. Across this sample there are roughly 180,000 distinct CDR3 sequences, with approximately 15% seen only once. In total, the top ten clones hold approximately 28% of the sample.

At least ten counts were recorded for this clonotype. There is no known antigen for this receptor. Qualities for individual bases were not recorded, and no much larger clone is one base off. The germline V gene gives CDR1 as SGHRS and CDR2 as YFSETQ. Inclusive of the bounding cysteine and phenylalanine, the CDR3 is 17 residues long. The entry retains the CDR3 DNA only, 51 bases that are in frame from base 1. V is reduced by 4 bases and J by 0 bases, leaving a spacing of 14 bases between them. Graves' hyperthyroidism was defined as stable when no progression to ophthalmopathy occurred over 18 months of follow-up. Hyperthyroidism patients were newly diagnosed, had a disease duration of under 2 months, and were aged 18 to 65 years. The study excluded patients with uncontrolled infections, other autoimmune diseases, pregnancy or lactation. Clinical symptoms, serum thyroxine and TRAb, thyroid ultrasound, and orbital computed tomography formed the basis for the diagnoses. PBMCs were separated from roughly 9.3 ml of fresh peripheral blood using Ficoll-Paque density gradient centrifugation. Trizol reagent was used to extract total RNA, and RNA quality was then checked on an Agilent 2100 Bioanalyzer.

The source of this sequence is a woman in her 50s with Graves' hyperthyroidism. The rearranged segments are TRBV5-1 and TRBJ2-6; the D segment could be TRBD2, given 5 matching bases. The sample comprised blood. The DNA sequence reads TGCGCCAGCAGCATAGACACTAGATACTCTGGGGCCAACGTCCTGACTTTC. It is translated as CASSIDTRYSGANVLTF.